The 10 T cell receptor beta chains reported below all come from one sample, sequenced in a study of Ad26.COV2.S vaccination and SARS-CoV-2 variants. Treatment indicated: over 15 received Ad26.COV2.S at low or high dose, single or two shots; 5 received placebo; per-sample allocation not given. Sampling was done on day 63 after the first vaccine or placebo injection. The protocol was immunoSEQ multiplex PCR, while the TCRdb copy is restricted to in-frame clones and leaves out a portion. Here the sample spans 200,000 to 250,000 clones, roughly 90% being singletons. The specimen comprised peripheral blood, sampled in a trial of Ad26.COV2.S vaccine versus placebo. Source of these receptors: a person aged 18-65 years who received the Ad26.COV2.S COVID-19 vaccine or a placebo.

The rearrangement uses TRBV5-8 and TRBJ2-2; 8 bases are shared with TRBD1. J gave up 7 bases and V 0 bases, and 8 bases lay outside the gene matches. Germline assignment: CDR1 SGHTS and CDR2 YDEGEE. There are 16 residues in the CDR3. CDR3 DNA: TGTGCCAGCAGCTTGGATGGACAGGGAGATTACGGGGAGCTGTTTTTT. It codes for CASSLDGQGDYGELFF. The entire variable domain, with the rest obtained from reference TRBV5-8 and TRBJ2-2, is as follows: EAGVTQSPTHLIKTRGQQATLRCSPISGHTSVYWYQQALGLGLQFLLWYDEGEERNRGNFPPRFSGRQFPNYSSELNVNALELEDSALYLCASSLDGQGDYGELFFGEGSRLTVL.

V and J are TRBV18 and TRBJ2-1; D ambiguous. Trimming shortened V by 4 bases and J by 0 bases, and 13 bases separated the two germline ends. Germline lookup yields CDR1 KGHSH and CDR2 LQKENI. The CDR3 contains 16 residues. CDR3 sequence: CASSLSIASSYNEQFF. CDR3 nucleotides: TGTGCCAGCTCACTCTCAATAGCCTCCTCCTACAATGAGCAGTTCTTC.

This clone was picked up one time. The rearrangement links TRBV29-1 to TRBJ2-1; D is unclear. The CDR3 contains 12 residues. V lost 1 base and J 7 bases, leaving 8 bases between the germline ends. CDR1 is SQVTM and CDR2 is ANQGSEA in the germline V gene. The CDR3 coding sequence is TGCAGCGTTGAAGTCGAGAGGAATGAGCAGTTCTTC. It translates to CSVEVERNEQFF.

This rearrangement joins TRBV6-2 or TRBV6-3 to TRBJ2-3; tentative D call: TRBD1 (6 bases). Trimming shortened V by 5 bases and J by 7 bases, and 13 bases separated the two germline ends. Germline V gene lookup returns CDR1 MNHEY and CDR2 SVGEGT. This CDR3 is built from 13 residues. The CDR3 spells CASSPTGPYTQYF. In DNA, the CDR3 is TGTGCCAGCAGTCCAACAGGGCCCTATACGCAGTATTTT.

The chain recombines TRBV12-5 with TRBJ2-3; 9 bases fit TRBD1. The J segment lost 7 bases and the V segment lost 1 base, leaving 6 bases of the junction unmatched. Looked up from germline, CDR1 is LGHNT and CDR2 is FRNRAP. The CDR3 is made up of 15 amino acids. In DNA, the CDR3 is TGTGCTAGTGGTTTGGGGACAGGGGCCTTCCATACGCAGTATTTT. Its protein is CASGLGTGAFHTQYF.

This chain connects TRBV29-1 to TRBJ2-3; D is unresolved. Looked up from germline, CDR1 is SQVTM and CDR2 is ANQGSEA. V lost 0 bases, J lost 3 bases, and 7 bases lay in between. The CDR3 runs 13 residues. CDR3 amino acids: CSVEDPLTDTQYF. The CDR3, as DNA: TGCAGCGTTGAAGATCCACTAACAGATACGCAGTATTTT.

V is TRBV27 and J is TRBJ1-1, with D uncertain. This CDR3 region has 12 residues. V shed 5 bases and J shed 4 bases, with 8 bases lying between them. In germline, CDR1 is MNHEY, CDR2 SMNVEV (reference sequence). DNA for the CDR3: TGTGCCAGCAGTCCCGACACCACTGAAGCTTTCTTT. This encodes CASSPDTTEAFF.

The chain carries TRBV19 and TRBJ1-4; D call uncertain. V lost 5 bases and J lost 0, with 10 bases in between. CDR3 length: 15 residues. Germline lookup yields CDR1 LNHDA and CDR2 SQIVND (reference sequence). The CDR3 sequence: CASSLEVATNEKLFF. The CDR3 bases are TGTGCCAGTAGTCTCGAGGTGGCAACTAATGAAAAACTGTTTTTT.

The CDR3 sequence is CAWGTGTYEQYF. The CDR3 DNA reads TGTGCCTGGGGGACAGGAACCTACGAGCAGTACTTC. This chain connects TRBV30 to TRBJ2-7; 8 positions agree with TRBD1. Losses at the gene ends were 5 bases for V and 2 bases for J; bases not matched to a gene: 2. This CDR3 is 12 amino acids long. The germline CDR1 and CDR2 sequences are GTSNPN and SVGIG (reference sequence).

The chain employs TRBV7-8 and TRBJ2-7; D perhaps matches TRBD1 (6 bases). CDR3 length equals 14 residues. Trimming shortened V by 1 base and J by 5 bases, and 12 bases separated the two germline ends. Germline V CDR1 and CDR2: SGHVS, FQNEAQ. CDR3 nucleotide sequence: TGTGCCAGCAGCTTAGGCGCCAGGGGAAACGAGCAGTACTTC. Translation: CASSLGARGNEQYF.